The rows below give T cell receptor beta chains drawn from one sample of a study of blood T cells in healthy people across ages. TCRdb re-analysed the 5' RACE reads in MiXCR, keeping a single row per CDR3 protein. The data hold about 630,000 distinct CDR3 sequences, with around a fifth observed a single time. Sequencing input: blood. These receptors were taken from a man between 65 and 80 years old in good health. CDR3s include the opening cysteine and the closing phenylalanine or tryptophan. Each record gives: clone size, J gene, D gene, V gene, CDR3 DNA, CDR3 protein. D genes are given only for firm matches. Clone size is not always given. Where it is, it says once, few, many or a class for expanded clones.

.,TRBJ2-3,.,TRBV27,TGTGCCAGCACTTCGCTTCCTAGCACAGATACGCAGTATTTT,CASTSLPSTDTQYF
few,TRBJ1-2,.,TRBV28,TGTGCCAGCAGTTCTTCAGGAAGAACCCCTAACTATGGCTACACCTTC,CASSSSGRTPNYGYTF
.,TRBJ2-2,.,TRBV20-1,TGCAGTGCTAGCCGAAGGGATAGTTCTATTACCGGGGAGCTGTTTTTT,CSASRRDSSITGELFF
few,TRBJ1-1,.,TRBV25-1,TGTGCCAGCAGTGAAGGGGGGAAAAGCACTGAAGCTTTCTTT,CASSEGGKSTEAFF
many,TRBJ2-3,.,TRBV20-1,TGCAGTGGAAGAGGGGGCACAGATACGCAGTATTTT,CSGRGGTDTQYF
few,TRBJ2-5,.,TRBV19,TGTGCCAGTAGTGGGGTATACCAAGAGACCCAGTACTTC,CASSGVYQETQYF
.,TRBJ2-7,.,TRBV7-9,TGTGCCAGCAGCTTGGGTGATTACCCCTACGAGCAGTACTTC,CASSLGDYPYEQYF
.,TRBJ1-1,TRBD1,TRBV6-5,TGTGCCAGCAGTTACCCAGGGGGTGCCACTGAAGCTTTCTTT,CASSYPGGATEAFF
.,TRBJ1-3,.,TRBV5-1,TGCGCCAGCAGCTTGGACATCTTTGGAAACACCATATATTTT,CASSLDIFGNTIYF
many,TRBJ1-5,TRBD1,TRBV5-1,TGCGCCAGCAGCCCCGGGACAGGTTATAGCAATCAGCCCCAGCATTTT,CASSPGTGYSNQPQHF
.,TRBJ1-6,.,TRBV5-1,TGCGCCAGCAGCCAAGGATCCGAAAATTCACCCCTCCACTTT,CASSQGSENSPLHF
.,TRBJ2-1,TRBD2,TRBV3-1,TGTGCCAGCAGCCAAGGTAGCGGGAGGGTCAATGAGCAGTTCTTC,CASSQGSGRVNEQFF
.,TRBJ2-7,TRBD2,TRBV4-2,TGTGCCAGCAGCCAAGATGGGACTAGCGGGAACTACGAGCAGTACTTC,CASSQDGTSGNYEQYF
few,TRBJ1-1,.,TRBV3-1,TGTGCCAGCAGCCAAGATCGCAAGAACACTGAAGCTTTCTTT,CASSQDRKNTEAFF
.,TRBJ2-1,.,TRBV2,TGTGCCAGCAGTGAAGCCTTCCCGACAGACTACAATGAGCAGTTCTTC,CASSEAFPTDYNEQFF
few,TRBJ2-3,.,TRBV14,TGTGCCAGCAGCCCCGTCCCGGGAGTGACAGATACGCAGTATTTT,CASSPVPGVTDTQYF
.,TRBJ2-1,TRBD2,TRBV7-9,TGTGCCAGCAGCTTAGTGGGTTGGACTAGCGGGAGGTCCGATGAGCAGTTCTTC,CASSLVGWTSGRSDEQFF
.,TRBJ2-7,.,TRBV21-1,TGTGCCAGCAGCATGAGAGGACAGAATAACGAGCAGTACTTC,CASSMRGQNNEQYF
.,TRBJ2-7,TRBD1,TRBV6-1,TGTGCCAGCAGTGAAGCGGACAGGGGAAGAGAGCAGTACTTC,CASSEADRGREQYF
.,TRBJ2-1,TRBD1,TRBV24-1,TGTGCCACCAGTGACTACGGGACAGGGGGGTACAATGAGCAGTTCTTC,CATSDYGTGGYNEQFF
.,TRBJ2-6,.,TRBV5-1,TGCGCCAGCACCAGGGCCCCTAACTCTGGGGCCAACGTCCTGACTTTC,CASTRAPNSGANVLTF
once,TRBJ1-5,.,TRBV2,TGTGCTAGCAGTGAAGCGCTCGGAATTAGCAATCAGCCCCAGCATTTT,CASSEALGISNQPQHF
few,TRBJ2-2,.,TRBV21-1,TGTGCCAGCAGCAAAGCGCTCGGAGGGGCCCTCACCGGGGAGCTGTTTTTT,CASSKALGGALTGELFF
.,TRBJ1-2,.,TRBV12-3/TRBV12-4,TGTGCCAGCAGTTTACACGGGTATGGCTACACCTTC,CASSLHGYGYTF
.,TRBJ2-1,TRBD2,TRBV3-1,TGTGCCAGCAGCCAAGAGGGACTAGCGGGAGATGAGCAGTTCTTC,CASSQEGLAGDEQFF
few,TRBJ2-7,.,TRBV12-3/TRBV12-4,TGTGCCTGCAGCCCGGGTGCCTACGAGCAGTACTTC,CACSPGAYEQYF
.,TRBJ1-3,TRBD1,TRBV12-3/TRBV12-4,TGTGCCAGCAGTATCCGAATGACCCGGGACAGGGGACCGCCGATATATTTT,CASSIRMTRDRGPPIYF
.,TRBJ1-1,.,TRBV28,TGTGCCAGCAGTACCCAGGGAGGCAGCACTGAAGCTTTCTTT,CASSTQGGSTEAFF
.,TRBJ2-7,TRBD2,TRBV20-1,TGCAGTGCCTACCAGCGGGGGGGCGGATACGAGCAGTACTTC,CSAYQRGGGYEQYF
few,TRBJ1-3,.,TRBV20-1,TGCAGTGCTAGACGAGCCGACTCTGGAAACACCATATATTTT,CSARRADSGNTIYF
few,TRBJ2-2,TRBD2,TRBV5-1,TGCGCCAGCAGCTTTGGCGGGAGCGGCACCGGGGAGCTGTTTTTT,CASSFGGSGTGELFF
few,TRBJ1-4,TRBD1,TRBV12-3/TRBV12-4,TGTGCCAGCAGTGCAAACAGGGGGGAGGAAAAACTGTTTTTT,CASSANRGEEKLFF
few,TRBJ2-1,.,TRBV5-1,TGCGCCAGCAGCTTGGGGCTACGGACCAGCTCCTACAATGAGCAGTTCTTC,CASSLGLRTSSYNEQFF
.,TRBJ2-4,.,TRBV29-1,TGCAGCGCCATGCCAGGGGCCAAAAACATTCAGTACTTC,CSAMPGAKNIQYF
.,TRBJ2-3,.,TRBV5-1,TGCGCCAGCAGCCCGCTGGGTGGCAGTGGCACAGATACGCAGTATTTT,CASSPLGGSGTDTQYF
.,TRBJ2-4,TRBD1,TRBV5-1,TGCGCCAGCAGCCCATTCACAGGGGGCTCCAAAAACATTCAGTACTTC,CASSPFTGGSKNIQYF
.,TRBJ2-4,.,TRBV15,TGTGCCACCAGCAGAGATCGAAGCAAAAACATTCAGTACTTC,CATSRDRSKNIQYF
few,TRBJ2-7,TRBD1,TRBV15,TGTGCCACCAGCAGAGAGGGGACAGGGTCGGAGCAGTACTTC,CATSREGTGSEQYF
.,TRBJ1-6,.,TRBV20-1,TGCAGTGCTAAAAACTCACCCCTCCACTTT,CSAKNSPLHF
.,TRBJ2-2,TRBD2,TRBV10-3,TGTGCCATCCCGAAGGGACTAGAGAACACCGGGGAGCTGTTTTTT,CAIPKGLENTGELFF
few,TRBJ2-7,TRBD2,TRBV20-1,TGCAGTGCTCGAGGACTAGCGGTCTCCTACGAGCAGTACTTC,CSARGLAVSYEQYF
few,TRBJ2-1,TRBD2,TRBV10-3,TGTGCCATCACTAGCGGGAGTGTCAATGAGCAGTTCTTC,CAITSGSVNEQFF
.,TRBJ2-1,.,TRBV12-3/TRBV12-4,TGTGCCAGCAGTTTAGCGCTGAGGGGCGGTGAACAGTTCTTC,CASSLALRGGEQFF
few,TRBJ2-2,.,TRBV7-9,TGTGCCAGCAGCCAGGAGATTTCGAACACCGGGGAGCTGTTTTTT,CASSQEISNTGELFF
.,TRBJ2-7,.,TRBV5-1,TGCGCCAGCAGCTTCTCGACAGAGGGCGACGAGCAGTACTTC,CASSFSTEGDEQYF
.,TRBJ1-3,.,TRBV14,TGTGCCAGCAGCCCGAGGACAGCCGTCTCTGGAAACACCATATATTTT,CASSPRTAVSGNTIYF
few,TRBJ2-1,TRBD2,TRBV7-2,TGTGCCAGCAGCTGGAGCGGGAGCCGTACATTAAATGAGCAGTTCTTC,CASSWSGSRTLNEQFF
few,TRBJ2-5,.,TRBV29-1,TGCAGCGTTGAAAATGCGGGGCGGGAGACCCAGTACTTC,CSVENAGRETQYF
few,TRBJ2-7,TRBD2,TRBV10-3,TGTGCCATCAGAGGGACTAACGAGCAGTACTTC,CAIRGTNEQYF
many,TRBJ1-3,.,TRBV18,TGTGCCAGCTCACCCTCAACTGGAAACACCATATATTTT,CASSPSTGNTIYF
.,TRBJ2-7,TRBD2,TRBV7-2,TGTGCCAGCAGTTTAGCGGGGAAGGGGACCTACGAGCAGTACTTC,CASSLAGKGTYEQYF
few,TRBJ2-5,TRBD1,TRBV5-1,TGCGCCAGCAGCCAAACAGGGGTTGAGGAGACCCAGCACTTC,CASSQTGVEETQHF
.,TRBJ2-2,TRBD1,TRBV4-2,TGTGCCAGCAGCCAAGTCGGGACAGGGTGGAACACCGGGGAGCTGTTTTTT,CASSQVGTGWNTGELFF
.,TRBJ2-4,TRBD1,TRBV28,TGTGCCAGCAGTTCGAAGGGGGCCTCGGGAAACATTCAGTACTTC,CASSSKGASGNIQYF
.,TRBJ2-7,.,TRBV28,TGTGCCAGTAGCGAGGTTATCGGGATCCACGAGCAGTACTTC,CASSEVIGIHEQYF